A single sample gave rise to the 3 T cell receptor beta chains below, sequenced in a study of CD8 T cells in Susac syndrome. Reverse transcription of roughly 0.5 to 1 ug RNA was performed with random hexamers. TCRdb reanalysed the immunoSEQ multiplex PCR reads using MiXCR and keeps one entry per CDR3 protein. The table lists approximately 94,000 distinct CDR3 sequences, 95% of them singletons. Input material: CD8+ T cells from PBMCs. The receptor source for this set is a human donor with Susac syndrome.

The chain couples TRBV28 to TRBJ2-7, with TRBD1 as a possible D gene (6 bases). The CDR3 totals 15 residues. Trimming removed 5 bases at V and 0 bases at J, with 14 bases between. In germline, CDR1 is MDHEN, CDR2 SYDVKM. CDR3 DNA sequence: TGTGCCAGCAGTCTCAACCGGGACAACTCCTACGAGCAGTACTTC. Translated, it gives CASSLNRDNSYEQYF.

The sample holds one count of this clonotype. CDR3 bases: TGTGCCAGCAGCTCGAATCTTGGACAGGTCAACTCTGGGGCCAACGTCCTGACTTTC. Residues: CASSSNLGQVNSGANVLTF. The chain couples TRBV13 to TRBJ2-6; 7 nucleotides line up with TRBD1. V was clipped by 4 bases and J by 0 bases; unmatched bases: 12. Germline V lookup: CDR1 PRHDT, CDR2 FYEKMQ (reference sequence). The CDR3 sequence is 19 residues long.

The chain is built from TRBV3-1 and TRBJ2-5; 10 nucleotides align to TRBD2. The CDR3 consists of 15 residues. With 4 bases clipped from V and 2 bases from J, the junction kept 4 bases outside the gene matches. CDR1 is LGHDT and CDR2 is YNNKEL in the germline V gene (reference sequence). The DNA for the CDR3 is TGTGCCAGCAGCCGGCTAGCGGGAGAACAAGAGACCCAGTACTTC. Its protein is CASSRLAGEQETQYF.